The rows below give T cell receptor beta chains drawn from one sample of a study. TCRdb passed the 5' RACE reads through MiXCR, listing each CDR3 protein once. The sample contains about 12,000 distinct CDR3 sequences, roughly half of which appear only once. The sample comprised tumor-infiltrating Tregs sorted from the breast tumor. The receptors stem from a female donor with breast cancer. Both conserved end residues are part of each CDR3. Fields, in order: D gene, V gene, J gene, clone size, CDR3 protein, CDR3 DNA. The D gene is left open where the match is weak. Only some rows state a clone size, as once, few, many or a class for expanded clones.

D gene: NA; V gene: TRBV29-1; J gene: TRBJ1-5; clone size: NA; CDR3 protein: CSVKLGLGGQPQHF; CDR3 DNA: TGCAGCGTTAAACTTGGGCTTGGGGGTCAGCCCCAGCATTTT
D gene: TRBD1; V gene: TRBV6-6; J gene: TRBJ1-1; clone size: NA; CDR3 protein: CASSYSQTGMNTEAFF; CDR3 DNA: TGTGCCAGCAGTTACTCGCAGACAGGGATGAACACTGAAGCTTTCTTT
D gene: NA; V gene: TRBV12-3/TRBV12-4; J gene: TRBJ2-4; clone size: NA; CDR3 protein: CASSRNNVGNIQYF; CDR3 DNA: TGTGCCAGCAGCAGGAATAACGTGGGTAACATTCAGTACTTC
D gene: NA; V gene: TRBV7-2; J gene: TRBJ2-2; clone size: NA; CDR3 protein: CASSLDWGGELFF; CDR3 DNA: TGTGCCAGCAGCTTGGATTGGGGCGGGGAGCTGTTTTTT
D gene: NA; V gene: TRBV3-1; J gene: TRBJ2-3; clone size: once; CDR3 protein: CASSQAWKSTDTQYF; CDR3 DNA: TGTGCCAGCAGCCAAGCATGGAAGAGCACAGATACGCAGTATTTT
D gene: TRBD1; V gene: TRBV29-1; J gene: TRBJ1-1; clone size: NA; CDR3 protein: CSIRGGTGTGGTEAFF; CDR3 DNA: TGCAGCATCCGGGGAGGGACAGGGACAGGAGGCACTGAAGCTTTCTTT
D gene: NA; V gene: TRBV5-1; J gene: TRBJ2-1; clone size: NA; CDR3 protein: CASSGTNTYNEQFF; CDR3 DNA: TGCGCCAGCAGTGGGACAAATACCTACAATGAGCAGTTCTTC
D gene: NA; V gene: TRBV20-1; J gene: TRBJ1-1; clone size: NA; CDR3 protein: CSAAFLDTEAFF; CDR3 DNA: TGCAGTGCTGCCTTTCTGGACACTGAAGCTTTCTTT
D gene: NA; V gene: TRBV11-2; J gene: TRBJ1-2; clone size: once; CDR3 protein: CASSERRLYGYTF; CDR3 DNA: TGTGCCAGCAGCGAAAGACGGCTCTATGGCTACACCTTC
D gene: NA; V gene: TRBV4-3; J gene: TRBJ2-1; clone size: NA; CDR3 protein: CASRGFNEQFF; CDR3 DNA: TGCGCCAGCAGGGGTTTCAATGAGCAGTTCTTC
D gene: NA; V gene: TRBV5-5; J gene: TRBJ1-5; clone size: NA; CDR3 protein: CASSSSMGNQPQHF; CDR3 DNA: TGTGCCAGCAGCTCATCCATGGGCAATCAGCCCCAGCATTTT
D gene: NA; V gene: TRBV29-1; J gene: TRBJ2-3; clone size: NA; CDR3 protein: CSVEPGSTDTQYF; CDR3 DNA: TGCAGCGTTGAACCGGGGAGCACAGATACGCAGTATTTT
D gene: TRBD2; V gene: TRBV20-1; J gene: TRBJ2-1; clone size: NA; CDR3 protein: CSEQKGTSGSYEQSF; CDR3 DNA: TGCAGTGAGCAGAAAGGGACTAGCGGGAGTTATGAGCAGTCCTTC
D gene: TRBD1; V gene: TRBV5-1; J gene: TRBJ1-6; clone size: NA; CDR3 protein: CASRSTGNNSPLHF; CDR3 DNA: TGCGCCAGCAGATCGACAGGGAATAATTCACCCCTCCACTTT
D gene: NA; V gene: TRBV27; J gene: TRBJ1-1; clone size: NA; CDR3 protein: CASSLKLQGPNEAFF; CDR3 DNA: TGTGCCAGCAGTCTAAAGCTACAGGGCCCGAATGAAGCTTTCTTT
D gene: TRBD1; V gene: TRBV4-3; J gene: TRBJ2-1; clone size: NA; CDR3 protein: CASSLLTGGYNEQFF; CDR3 DNA: TGCGCCAGCAGCCTCTTGACAGGGGGGTACAATGAGCAGTTCTTC
D gene: NA; V gene: TRBV20-1; J gene: TRBJ2-1; clone size: NA; CDR3 protein: CSARAKAYNEQFF; CDR3 DNA: TGCAGTGCTAGGGCGAAAGCCTACAATGAGCAGTTCTTC
D gene: NA; V gene: TRBV20-1; J gene: TRBJ2-3; clone size: medium-sized; CDR3 protein: CSASGRGGGTSTDTQYF; CDR3 DNA: TGCAGTGCTAGCGGCAGGGGAGGAGGAACTAGCACAGATACGCAGTATTTT
D gene: NA; V gene: TRBV6-5; J gene: TRBJ1-2; clone size: few; CDR3 protein: CASRQGQVYGYTF; CDR3 DNA: TGTGCCAGTCGGCAGGGGCAAGTCTATGGCTACACCTTC
D gene: NA; V gene: TRBV29-1; J gene: TRBJ1-2; clone size: few; CDR3 protein: CSFLEDYGYTF; CDR3 DNA: TGCAGCTTCCTAGAGGACTATGGCTACACCTTC
D gene: TRBD2; V gene: TRBV4-3; J gene: TRBJ2-1; clone size: few; CDR3 protein: CASSQELGAGDNEQFF; CDR3 DNA: TGCGCCAGCAGCCAAGAATTGGGAGCGGGAGATAATGAGCAGTTCTTC
D gene: NA; V gene: TRBV29-1; J gene: TRBJ2-1; clone size: few; CDR3 protein: CSAEGGLDEQFF; CDR3 DNA: TGCAGCGCCGAGGGGGGGTTGGATGAGCAGTTCTTC
D gene: TRBD1; V gene: TRBV7-6; J gene: TRBJ1-2; clone size: NA; CDR3 protein: CASSFYGTEYGHTF; CDR3 DNA: TGTGCCAGCAGCTTTTATGGGACAGAGTATGGCCACACCTTC
D gene: NA; V gene: TRBV20-1; J gene: TRBJ1-4; clone size: few; CDR3 protein: CSARDPGQSGEKLFF; CDR3 DNA: TGCAGTGCTAGAGACCCCGGCCAGTCGGGTGAAAAACTGTTTTTT